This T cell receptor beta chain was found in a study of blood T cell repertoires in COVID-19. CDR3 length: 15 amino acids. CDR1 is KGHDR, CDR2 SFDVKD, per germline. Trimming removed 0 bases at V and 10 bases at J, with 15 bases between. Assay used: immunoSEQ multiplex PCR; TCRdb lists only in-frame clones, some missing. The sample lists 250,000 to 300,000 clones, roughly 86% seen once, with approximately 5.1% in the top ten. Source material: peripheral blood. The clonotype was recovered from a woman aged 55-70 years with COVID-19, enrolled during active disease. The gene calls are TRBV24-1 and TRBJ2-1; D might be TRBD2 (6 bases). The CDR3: CATSDLTGVGWEQFF. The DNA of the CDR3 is TGTGCCACCAGTGATTTGACGGGAGTTGGGTGGGAGCAGTTCTTC.